What follows is one T cell receptor (beta chain) and its context. Its matching antigen is unknown. This record comes from a study of cytomegalovirus exposure and HLA in healthy donors. Findings and limits, study-wide: On later analysis, the bulk of CMV-associated TCR beta chains appeared to be HLA-restricted. Earlier analysis looked at TCR beta V segments, and most were productive about 90% or about 30% of the time. It was likely that a cluster of highly shared sequence variants was a sequencing artifact.

The germline V gene has CDR1 ENHRY and CDR2 SYGVKD. J gave up 6 bases and V 3 bases, and 11 bases lay outside the gene matches. CDR3 length equals 16 residues. Primers: 60 Vbeta forward and 13 Jbeta reverse. Profiling relied on immunoSEQ multiplex PCR, and the TCRdb table lists in-frame clones only, not all of them. The top ten clones hold about 2.7% of a sample with about 86,000 clones, roughly 78% of them seen once. The rearrangement joins TRBV10-3 to TRBJ1-1; 9 nucleotides agree with TRBD1. The specimen was PBMCs. This clonotype originated in a male donor in good health and CMV-seropositive. As DNA, the CDR3 is TGTGCCATCAGTGATTCGGACAGGGGCGAGGGGGCTGAAGCTTTCTTT. Its translation is CAISDSDRGEGAEAFF.